This T cell receptor beta chain was documented in a study of CD4 T cell repertoires in COVID-19. Findings of the study overall: In SARS-CoV and/or HKU1 spike cultures, between about 6 and 25% of SARS-CoV-2 clonotypes reappeared.

Repertoires were generated with immunoSEQ multiplex PCR, while TCRdb's copy carries only in-frame clones and drops some. The data contain over 75,000 clones, roughly four fifths of them singletons. The V gene's germline CDR1 is MDHEN and CDR2 SYDVKM. Trimming left V 4 bases short and J 7 bases short, with 7 bases between. The CDR3 has 11 residues. Turning to this clone: Its antigen is unidentified.

No culture step preceded sequencing of the ex vivo isolated memory T cells. The chain joins TRBV28 to TRBJ1-2; unclear D gene. This TCR derives from a human donor who had COVID-19. This specimen was CD4+ T cells from peripheral blood, taken after recovery from COVID-19. For the CDR3, the DNA is TGTGCCAGCAGTTCCGTGGCTGGCTACACCTTC. Amino acid sequence: CASSSVAGYTF.